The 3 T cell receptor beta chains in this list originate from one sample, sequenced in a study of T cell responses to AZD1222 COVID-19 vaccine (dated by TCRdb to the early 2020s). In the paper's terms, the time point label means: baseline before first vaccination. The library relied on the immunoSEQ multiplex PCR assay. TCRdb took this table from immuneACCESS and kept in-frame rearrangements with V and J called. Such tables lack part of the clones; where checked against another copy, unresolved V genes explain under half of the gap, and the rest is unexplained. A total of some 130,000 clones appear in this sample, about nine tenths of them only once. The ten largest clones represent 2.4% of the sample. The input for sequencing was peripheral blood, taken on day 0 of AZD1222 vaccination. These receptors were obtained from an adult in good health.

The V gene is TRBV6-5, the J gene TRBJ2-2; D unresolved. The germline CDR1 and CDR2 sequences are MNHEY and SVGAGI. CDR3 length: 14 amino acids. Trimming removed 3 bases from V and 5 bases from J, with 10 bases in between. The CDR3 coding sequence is TGTGCCAGCAGTTATTACGACGAAACCGGGGAGCTGTTTTTT. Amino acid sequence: CASSYYDETGELFF.

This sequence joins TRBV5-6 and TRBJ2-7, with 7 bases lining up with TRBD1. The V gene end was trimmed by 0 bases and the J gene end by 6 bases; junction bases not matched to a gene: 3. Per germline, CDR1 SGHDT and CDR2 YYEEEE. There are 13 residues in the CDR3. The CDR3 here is CASSLATGREQYF. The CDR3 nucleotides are TGTGCCAGCAGCTTGGCGACAGGGCGCGAGCAGTACTTC. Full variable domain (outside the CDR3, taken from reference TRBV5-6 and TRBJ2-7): DAGVTQSPTHLIKTRGQQVTLRCSPKSGHDTVSWYQQALGQGPQFIFQYYEEEERQRGNFPDRFSGHQFPNYSSELNVNALLLGDSALYLCASSLATGREQYFGPGTRLTVT.

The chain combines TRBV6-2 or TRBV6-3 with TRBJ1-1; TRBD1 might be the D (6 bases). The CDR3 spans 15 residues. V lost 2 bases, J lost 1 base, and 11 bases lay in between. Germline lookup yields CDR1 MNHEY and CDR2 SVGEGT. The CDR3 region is CASSYARGANTEAFF. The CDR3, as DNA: TGTGCCAGCAGTTACGCGCGGGGGGCGAACACTGAAGCTTTCTTT.